These T cell receptor beta chains were read from a single sample in a study of blood T cells in healthy people across ages. TCRdb redid the calling of the 5' RACE reads with MiXCR, one entry per CDR3 protein. Among 600,000 to 850,000 distinct CDR3 sequences listed, 43% were seen once. The source material was blood. Receptors originate from a woman aged 55-75 years in good health. Each CDR3 is given with its conserved first and last residue. Each record gives: V gene, J gene, clone size, D gene, CDR3 protein, CDR3 DNA. A D gene is named only where the DNA matches it firmly. Clone size is given for some rows only: seen once, a few or many times, or a class if the clone is expanded.

TRBV20-1	TRBJ1-1	NA	NA	CSAAHRATEAFF	TGCAGTGCTGCCCACAGGGCCACTGAAGCTTTCTTT
TRBV6-6	TRBJ1-2	NA	NA	CASSYDSYYYGYTF	TGTGCCAGCAGTTACGACAGTTATTATTATGGCTACACCTTC
TRBV25-1	TRBJ2-5	many	NA	CASSDRAGIGETQYF	TGTGCCAGCAGTGATCGGGCCGGGATCGGTGAGACCCAGTACTTC
TRBV9	TRBJ2-3	few	NA	CASSFPRGGASTDTQYF	TGTGCCAGCAGCTTCCCCAGGGGAGGGGCTAGCACAGATACGCAGTATTTT
TRBV20-1	TRBJ1-2	NA	NA	CSARDFDSLYGYTF	TGCAGTGCTAGAGATTTCGACAGTCTCTATGGCTACACCTTC
TRBV5-1	TRBJ1-1	NA	NA	CASSTKNTVAFF	TGCGCCAGCAGCACAAAGAACACTGTAGCTTTCTTT
TRBV7-2	TRBJ1-1	NA	NA	CASSLLSGAEAFF	TGTGCCAGCAGCTTACTCTCGGGCGCTGAAGCTTTCTTT
TRBV9	TRBJ2-5	NA	TRBD2	CASSRGLAGVETQYF	TGTGCCAGCAGCCGTGGACTAGCAGGGGTGGAGACCCAGTACTTC
TRBV29-1	TRBJ2-3	NA	NA	CSTRTDTQYF	TGCAGCACCAGGACCGATACGCAGTATTTT
TRBV6-5	TRBJ2-1	NA	NA	CASSSRAGEQFF	TGTGCCAGCAGTTCTAGGGCGGGTGAGCAGTTCTTC
TRBV28	TRBJ1-1	NA	NA	CASSLPVLNTEAFF	TGTGCCAGCAGTTTACCAGTATTGAACACTGAAGCTTTCTTT
TRBV12-5	TRBJ2-3	NA	TRBD2	CASVLSGLHTDTQYF	TGTGCTAGTGTCCTCTCGGGACTACACACAGATACGCAGTATTTT
TRBV12-3/TRBV12-4	TRBJ2-4	NA	NA	CASRPPGTAKNIQYF	TGTGCCAGCAGACCGCCCGGCACGGCCAAAAACATTCAGTACTTC
TRBV4-1	TRBJ1-6	NA	NA	CASSLGRYNSPLHF	TGCGCCAGCAGCCTGGGACGGTATAATTCACCCCTCCACTTT
TRBV6-2/TRBV6-3	TRBJ2-1	few	TRBD2	CASNIPGTSGYNEQFF	TGTGCCAGCAATATACCCGGGACTAGCGGCTACAATGAGCAGTTCTTC
TRBV7-6	TRBJ2-5	NA	NA	CASSLAQGLAAQETQYF	TGTGCCAGCAGCTTAGCGCAGGGGTTAGCGGCCCAAGAGACCCAGTACTTC
TRBV10-3	TRBJ2-3	NA	TRBD1	CAIENRQGTDTQYF	TGTGCCATCGAAAACCGACAGGGTACAGATACGCAGTATTTT
TRBV7-8	TRBJ2-1	NA	TRBD2	CASSLGATGLADEQFF	TGTGCCAGCAGCTTAGGCGCTACCGGACTAGCTGATGAGCAGTTCTTC
TRBV10-1	TRBJ2-1	NA	NA	CASSEPGKSSCNGQFF	TGCGCCAGCAGTGAACCAGGAAAGAGCTCCTGCAATGGGCAGTTCTTC
TRBV20-1	TRBJ2-3	few	TRBD2	CSARPLAGGHDTQYF	TGCAGTGCTAGGCCCCTTGCGGGGGGACATGATACGCAGTATTTT
TRBV11-3	TRBJ1-1	NA	NA	CASSFRRNTEAFF	TGTGCCAGCAGCTTCCGGAGGAACACTGAAGCTTTCTTT
TRBV7-6	TRBJ2-2	NA	NA	CASSLAGFRFTRDTGELFF	TGTGCCAGCAGCTTAGCGGGGTTCCGGTTTACCCGCGACACCGGGGAGCTGTTTTTT
TRBV29-1	TRBJ2-5	NA	TRBD2	CSGQSGAGERETQYF	TGCAGCGGCCAATCGGGTGCGGGGGAGCGAGAGACCCAGTACTTC
TRBV11-2	TRBJ2-3	NA	TRBD2	CASSLGVSSGGIDTQYF	TGTGCCAGCAGTCTAGGGGTGTCTAGCGGGGGGATAGATACGCAGTATTTT
TRBV29-1	TRBJ1-4	NA	TRBD1	CSFTGAGGKLFF	TGCAGCTTTACAGGGGCGGGTGGAAAACTGTTTTTT
TRBV20-1	TRBJ2-5	few	NA	CSALPTTGETQYF	TGCAGTGCTCTCCCTACGACCGGCGAGACCCAGTACTTC
TRBV20-1	TRBJ2-3	few	NA	CSAIEGSSTDTQYF	TGCAGTGCCATCGAGGGGTCGAGCACAGATACGCAGTATTTT
TRBV6-5	TRBJ1-2	NA	NA	CASRPGAADYGYTF	TGTGCCAGCCGCCCAGGGGCAGCCGACTATGGCTACACCTTC
TRBV12-3/TRBV12-4	TRBJ2-1	few	TRBD2	CATGAGGPNEQFF	TGTGCCACCGGGGCGGGAGGGCCCAATGAGCAGTTCTTC
TRBV6-2/TRBV6-3	TRBJ2-3	NA	TRBD2	CASRPTSADTQYF	TGTGCCAGCAGGCCGACTAGCGCAGATACGCAGTATTTT
TRBV28	TRBJ1-1	NA	NA	CASSQTPGRMLNTEAFF	TGTGCCAGCAGCCAAACTCCGGGACGAATGTTGAACACTGAAGCTTTCTTT
TRBV2	TRBJ2-2	NA	TRBD2	CAIPGLAGGQYTGELFF	TGTGCCATCCCGGGACTAGCGGGAGGGCAGTACACCGGGGAGCTGTTTTTT
TRBV14	TRBJ2-7	few	NA	CASSQGPATYEQYF	TGTGCCAGCAGCCAAGGTCCAGCCACCTACGAGCAGTACTTC
TRBV10-3	TRBJ2-1	NA	NA	CAISEYEGDEQFF	TGTGCCATCAGTGAGTATGAGGGTGATGAGCAGTTCTTC
TRBV4-1	TRBJ2-7	NA	NA	CASSQPLQFKGREQYF	TGCGCCAGCAGCCAACCCCTCCAGTTTAAAGGGCGCGAGCAGTACTTC
TRBV20-1	TRBJ2-1	NA	TRBD2	CSARRASGGYEQFF	TGCAGTGCTCGGCGGGCTAGCGGGGGTTATGAGCAGTTCTTC
TRBV10-2	TRBJ2-3	NA	NA	CASSASADTQYF	TGCGCCAGCAGTGCTAGCGCAGATACGCAGTATTTT
TRBV28	TRBJ2-7	NA	NA	CASRWRETSIIYNEQYF	TGTGCCAGCAGGTGGAGGGAAACCTCGATAATCTACAATGAGCAGTACTTC
TRBV29-1	TRBJ2-2	NA	NA	CSVARNAGVTGELFF	TGCAGCGTTGCGAGGAATGCAGGTGTGACCGGGGAGCTGTTTTTT
TRBV7-2	TRBJ2-5	NA	NA	CASSLAVASGGQETQYF	TGTGCCAGCAGCTTAGCTGTGGCTAGTGGGGGGCAAGAGACCCAGTACTTC
TRBV25-1	TRBJ1-4	few	NA	CASSGTALINEKLFF	TGTGCCAGCAGTGGAACAGCCCTGATTAATGAAAAACTGTTTTTT
TRBV4-3	TRBJ2-1	NA	NA	CASSQEGVWEETQFF	TGCGCCAGCAGCCAAGAAGGAGTGTGGGAGGAGACCCAGTTCTTC
TRBV7-9	TRBJ1-1	few	TRBD1	CASSPNLGQGTEAFF	TGTGCCAGCAGCCCCAACTTGGGACAGGGCACTGAAGCTTTCTTT
TRBV7-2	TRBJ2-5	NA	TRBD1	CASSPQTGWETQYF	TGTGCCAGCAGCCCACAGACAGGGTGGGAGACCCAGTACTTC
TRBV12-3/TRBV12-4	TRBJ1-6	many	NA	CASSLSGSPLHF	TGTGCCAGCAGTTTATCAGGGTCACCCCTCCACTTT
TRBV10-3	TRBJ2-7	NA	TRBD1	CAISEDSAGTGYF	TGTGCCATCAGTGAAGACTCCGCCGGGACAGGGTACTTC
TRBV19	TRBJ2-3	few	NA	CASSTPRQTSTDTQYF	TGTGCCAGTAGTACCCCTCGACAGACTAGCACAGATACGCAGTATTTT
TRBV7-8	TRBJ1-4	NA	NA	CASSSLVNEKLFF	TGTGCCAGCAGCAGTCTGGTTAATGAAAAACTGTTTTTT
TRBV20-1	TRBJ2-4	NA	TRBD2	CSAKLAGVAKNIQYF	TGCAGTGCTAAACTAGCGGGAGTAGCCAAAAACATTCAGTACTTC
TRBV20-1	TRBJ2-1	few	TRBD2	CSARGRGLLYNEQFF	TGCAGTGCTAGGGGGAGGGGACTTCTCTACAATGAGCAGTTCTTC
TRBV5-1	TRBJ2-4	few	TRBD1	CASREGQGVQNIQYF	TGCGCCAGCAGGGAGGGACAGGGAGTCCAAAACATTCAGTACTTC
TRBV27	TRBJ2-4	few	TRBD1	CASSADRGRIQYF	TGTGCCAGCAGTGCCGACAGGGGGCGAATTCAGTACTTC
TRBV20-1	TRBJ1-2	NA	NA	CSARDYGQYLVNGYTF	TGCAGTGCTAGAGACTATGGACAGTACTTGGTGAATGGCTACACCTTC
TRBV20-1	TRBJ1-2	NA	TRBD1	CSARATGVWNGYTF	TGCAGTGCTAGAGCAACAGGGGTATGGAATGGCTACACCTTC
TRBV12-3/TRBV12-4	TRBJ2-5	many	NA	CASSLSGTGETQYF	TGTGCCAGCAGTTTATCAGGGACCGGGGAGACCCAGTACTTC
TRBV29-1	TRBJ2-3	few	NA	CSVEGLRNTQYF	TGCAGCGTTGAAGGGCTAAGGAATACGCAGTATTTT
TRBV21-1	TRBJ2-3	NA	NA	CASARLAEFTDTQYF	TGTGCCAGCGCGCGACTAGCGGAGTTCACAGATACGCAGTATTTT